Listed below are T cell receptor beta chains from one sample, sequenced in a study of shared clonotypes between healthy human individuals. TCRdb's table, derived via immunoSEQ multiplex PCR, lists solely in-frame clones and lacks some. The sample lists around 1.4 million clones, 98% occurring once. Input material: naive CD4+ T cells sorted from blood. All receptors derive from a young man in good health. Both conserved end residues are part of each CDR3. Expanded clones get a size class; other rows say once, few or many, or leave the size out.

J gene: TRBJ1-6; clone size: -; V gene: TRBV9; CDR3 protein: CASSPSAGAGSPLHF
J gene: TRBJ1-2; clone size: -; V gene: TRBV6-6; CDR3 protein: CASRGEGGNYGYTF
J gene: TRBJ2-7; clone size: -; V gene: TRBV10-2; CDR3 protein: CASSPGLVPYEQYF
J gene: TRBJ2-7; clone size: once; V gene: TRBV28; CDR3 protein: CASSIGQDYYEQYF
J gene: TRBJ2-5; clone size: -; V gene: TRBV11-2; CDR3 protein: CASSRYSGRAPLGQETQYF
J gene: TRBJ2-3; clone size: -; V gene: TRBV2; CDR3 protein: CASQQTRTTDTQYF
J gene: TRBJ2-1; clone size: once; V gene: TRBV6-1; CDR3 protein: CASSESARLSYNEQFF
J gene: TRBJ2-7; clone size: -; V gene: TRBV20-1; CDR3 protein: CSAALYEQYF
J gene: TRBJ2-7; clone size: -; V gene: TRBV10-3; CDR3 protein: CAISDGGQGVYEQYF
J gene: TRBJ1-2; clone size: -; V gene: TRBV18; CDR3 protein: CASSPQQGAGGYTF
J gene: TRBJ2-7; clone size: once; V gene: TRBV18; CDR3 protein: CASSPELATYEQYF
J gene: TRBJ2-1; clone size: once; V gene: TRBV18; CDR3 protein: CASSPPGRQGTIYNEQFF
J gene: TRBJ2-7; clone size: -; V gene: TRBV30; CDR3 protein: CAWRVSYEQYF
J gene: TRBJ1-1; clone size: -; V gene: TRBV6-6; CDR3 protein: CASSLKKDAEAFF
J gene: TRBJ2-7; clone size: -; V gene: TRBV5-5; CDR3 protein: CASSLGWSEQYF
J gene: TRBJ2-5; clone size: -; V gene: TRBV5-1; CDR3 protein: CASRVAGDRETQYF
J gene: TRBJ2-7; clone size: -; V gene: TRBV18; CDR3 protein: CASSRTSGTFYEQYF
J gene: TRBJ2-7; clone size: -; V gene: TRBV2; CDR3 protein: CASSDGQGIYLEQYF
J gene: TRBJ1-2; clone size: -; V gene: TRBV5-1; CDR3 protein: CASSLTLDRSNYGYTF
J gene: TRBJ2-7; clone size: -; V gene: TRBV7-2; CDR3 protein: CASSPRTSGRPYEQYF
J gene: TRBJ2-7; clone size: -; V gene: TRBV5-5; CDR3 protein: CASSLPGGYEQYF
J gene: TRBJ2-3; clone size: -; V gene: TRBV10-1; CDR3 protein: CASGIWDRGSTDTQYF
J gene: TRBJ2-3; clone size: -; V gene: TRBV5-5; CDR3 protein: CASSSWDTDTQYF
J gene: TRBJ1-2; clone size: -; V gene: TRBV5-1; CDR3 protein: CASGGGTDVIYGYTF
J gene: TRBJ2-5; clone size: -; V gene: TRBV27; CDR3 protein: CASSSPSRETQYF
J gene: TRBJ2-5; clone size: -; V gene: TRBV5-1; CDR3 protein: CASGGPDRGGETQYF
J gene: TRBJ1-2; clone size: once; V gene: TRBV25-1; CDR3 protein: CASSPGGTEGHGYTF
J gene: TRBJ1-1; clone size: -; V gene: TRBV7-9; CDR3 protein: CASSSKRGRTEAFF
J gene: TRBJ1-5; clone size: -; V gene: TRBV2; CDR3 protein: CASSEALRYQPQHF
J gene: TRBJ2-1; clone size: -; V gene: TRBV5-4; CDR3 protein: CASSFPRLQTYNEQFF
J gene: TRBJ1-1; clone size: -; V gene: TRBV6-1; CDR3 protein: CASSVNSGMNTEAFF
J gene: TRBJ1-1; clone size: -; V gene: TRBV10-1; CDR3 protein: CASSQNQNTEAFF
J gene: TRBJ2-7; clone size: -; V gene: TRBV5-4; CDR3 protein: CASSAQTSYEQYF
J gene: TRBJ2-1; clone size: -; V gene: TRBV7-2; CDR3 protein: CASSLASGVINEQFF
J gene: TRBJ2-1; clone size: -; V gene: TRBV5-4; CDR3 protein: CASSSPGLAGGRGNEQFF
J gene: TRBJ1-2; clone size: -; V gene: TRBV27; CDR3 protein: CATRALQSNGGYTF
J gene: TRBJ2-5; clone size: -; V gene: TRBV27; CDR3 protein: CASSLISPRPGSQETQYF
J gene: TRBJ2-3; clone size: -; V gene: TRBV28; CDR3 protein: CASSPRGQLYTDTQYF
J gene: TRBJ1-4; clone size: -; V gene: TRBV19; CDR3 protein: CASSSRTGLNEKLFF
J gene: TRBJ2-7; clone size: -; V gene: TRBV5-1; CDR3 protein: CASSPTTGSFYEQYF
J gene: TRBJ1-1; clone size: -; V gene: TRBV2; CDR3 protein: CASSSDRNTEAFF
J gene: TRBJ2-7; clone size: -; V gene: TRBV5-1; CDR3 protein: CASSGLTGGFYEQYF
J gene: TRBJ2-2; clone size: -; V gene: TRBV7-6; CDR3 protein: CASSETPPGNTGELFF
J gene: TRBJ2-5; clone size: -; V gene: TRBV5-1; CDR3 protein: CASSTQQETQYF